This T cell receptor beta chain was sequenced for a study of shared clonotypes between healthy human individuals. Trimming stripped 0 bases from V and 1 base from J, with 10 bases between. Germline loops: CDR1 SGHRS, CDR2 YFSETQ. CDR3 length equals 15 residues. Produced via immunoSEQ multiplex PCR; TCRdb's table is partial and in-frame only. The sample shows about half a million clones, around 73% of them seen only once. The sequencing input was PBMCs. The genes are TRBV5-1 and TRBJ1-1; weak D call: TRBD1 (5 bases). The sequence came from a woman aged 40 to 50 in good health. Some clones in this sample may be carry-over from other donors' samples. The CDR3 bases are TGCGCCAGCAGCTTGGCGGGGGGAAAGAACACTGAAGCTTTCTTT. Translation gives CASSLAGGKNTEAFF.